This TCR beta chain comes out of a study of blood T cell repertoires in COVID-19. About the research overall: The United States, Italy and Spain supplied acute and convalescent COVID-19 samples.

From germline, CDR1 is ENHRY and CDR2 SYGVKD. The ends were cut back, 7 bases at V and 4 bases at J, with 8 bases in the middle. This CDR3 spans 13 amino acids. In the original analysis: Amplification from reference gene primers served as the basis for estimated nucleated cell counts. TCRdb's table, derived via immunoSEQ multiplex PCR, lists solely in-frame clones and lacks some. From that table come the V and J calls and clone size; the DNA was used to work out D and trimming. The sample includes 110,000 or so clones, 87% of them seen just once. This receptor was obtained from a human donor in a cohort sampled during active COVID-19. The rearrangement links TRBV10-3 to TRBJ1-6; maybe TRBD1 (5 bases). Sequencing was done on a sample of peripheral blood. The CDR3 protein is CAIMQGYNSPLHF. The CDR3 DNA is TGTGCCATCATGCAGGGTTATAATTCACCCCTCCACTTT.